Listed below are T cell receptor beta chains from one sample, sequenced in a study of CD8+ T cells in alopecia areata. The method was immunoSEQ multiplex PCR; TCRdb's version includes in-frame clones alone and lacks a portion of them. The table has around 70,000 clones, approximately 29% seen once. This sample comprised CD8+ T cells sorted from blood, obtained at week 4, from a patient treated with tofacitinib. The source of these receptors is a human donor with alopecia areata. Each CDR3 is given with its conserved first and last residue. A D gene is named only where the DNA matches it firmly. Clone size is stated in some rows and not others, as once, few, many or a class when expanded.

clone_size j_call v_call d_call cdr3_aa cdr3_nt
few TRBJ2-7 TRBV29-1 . CSVEDPRGREYEQYF TGCAGCGTTGAAGACCCCCGGGGGCGTGAGTACGAGCAGTACTTC
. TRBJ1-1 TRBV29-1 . CSAPGAEAFF TGCAGCGCCCCGGGTGCTGAAGCTTTCTTT
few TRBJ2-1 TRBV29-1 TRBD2 CSVEGPASGTYNEQFF TGCAGCGTTGAAGGCCCGGCTAGCGGGACCTACAATGAGCAGTTCTTC
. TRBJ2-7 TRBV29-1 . CSVVEGESSYEQYF TGCAGCGTTGTCGAAGGGGAGTCCTCCTACGAGCAGTACTTC
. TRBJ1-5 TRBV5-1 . CASSFGWGNQPQHF TGCGCCAGCAGTTTTGGGTGGGGCAATCAGCCCCAGCATTTT
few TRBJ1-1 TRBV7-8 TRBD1 CASSPDRARAEAFF TGTGCCAGCAGCCCTGACAGGGCTAGGGCTGAAGCTTTCTTT
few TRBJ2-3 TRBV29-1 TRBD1 CSLPGQGATDTQYF TGCAGCCTCCCGGGACAGGGGGCCACAGATACGCAGTATTTT
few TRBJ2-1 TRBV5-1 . CASSLDLGSNNEQFF TGCGCCAGCAGCTTGGATCTCGGGAGTAACAATGAGCAGTTCTTC
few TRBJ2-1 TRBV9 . CASSPPAGSSYNEQFF TGTGCCAGCAGCCCTCCCGCGGGAAGCTCCTACAATGAGCAGTTCTTC
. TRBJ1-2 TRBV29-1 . CSVAQGSGYTF TGCAGCGTTGCTCAGGGTAGTGGCTACACCTTC
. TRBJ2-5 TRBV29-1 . CSVEDLTGLETQYF TGCAGCGTTGAAGATCTCACAGGGCTAGAGACCCAGTACTTC
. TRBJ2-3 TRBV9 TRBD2 CASSRSAGGGTDTQYF TGTGCCAGCAGCCGATCGGCGGGAGGGGGCACAGATACGCAGTATTTT
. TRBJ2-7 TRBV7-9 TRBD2 CASSLGIAREPIF TGTGCCAGCAGCTTAGGTATCGCGCGGGAGCCCATCTTC
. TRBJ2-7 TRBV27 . CASTGAASSYEQYF TGTGCCAGCACGGGGGCAGCTTCCTCCTACGAGCAGTACTTC
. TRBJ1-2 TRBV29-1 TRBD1 CSVGTGVNYGYTF TGCAGCGTTGGGACAGGGGTTAACTATGGCTACACCTTC
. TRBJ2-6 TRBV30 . CAYKPSLGRGANVLTF TGTGCCTACAAACCCTCGTTGGGGCGCGGGGCCAACGTCCTGACTTTC
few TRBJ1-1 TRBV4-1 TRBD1 CASSQGTGFGTEAFF TGCGCCAGCAGCCAAGGGACAGGGTTTGGCACTGAAGCTTTCTTT
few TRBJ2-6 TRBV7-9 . CASPRAGANVLTF TGTGCCAGCCCGCGTGCTGGGGCCAACGTCCTGACTTTC
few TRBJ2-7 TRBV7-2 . CASSLFNGFREQYF TGTGCCAGCAGCTTATTTAACGGGTTCCGCGAGCAGTACTTC
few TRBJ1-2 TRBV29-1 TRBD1 CSARGRGQSYGYTF TGCAGCGCCCGGGGCAGGGGGCAGAGCTATGGCTACACCTTC
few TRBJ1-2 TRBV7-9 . CASMGGPTNYGYTF TGTGCCAGCATGGGGGGTCCAACAAACTATGGCTACACCTTC
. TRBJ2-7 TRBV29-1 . CSVIAGRHEQYF TGCAGCGTTATCGCGGGACGACACGAGCAGTACTTC
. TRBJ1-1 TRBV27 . CASSERQALEAFF TGTGCCAGCAGTGAAAGACAGGCGCTCGAAGCTTTCTTT
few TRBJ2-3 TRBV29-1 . CSVDPGPGTQYF TGCAGCGTTGATCCAGGGCCAGGTACGCAGTATTTT
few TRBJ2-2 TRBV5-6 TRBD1 CASRRDRGNTGELFF TGTGCCAGCAGACGAGACAGGGGAAACACCGGGGAGCTGTTTTTT
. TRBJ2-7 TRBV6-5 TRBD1 CASSYARQGFYEQYF TGTGCCAGCAGTTACGCACGACAGGGGTTCTACGAGCAGTACTTC
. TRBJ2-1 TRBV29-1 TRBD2 CSVEVLAGYNEQFF TGCAGCGTTGAAGTGTTAGCGGGGTACAATGAGCAGTTCTTC
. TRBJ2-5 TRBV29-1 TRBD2 CSVESWTSGSKGQETQYF TGCAGCGTTGAATCTTGGACTAGCGGGAGTAAGGGACAAGAGACCCAGTACTTC
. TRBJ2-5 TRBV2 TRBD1 CASIRQGSQETQYF TGTGCCAGCATTCGACAGGGATCACAAGAGACCCAGTACTTC
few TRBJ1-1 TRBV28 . CASSPNTEAFF TGTGCCAGCAGTCCTAACACTGAAGCTTTCTTT
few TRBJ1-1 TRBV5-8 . CASSFRGTEAFF TGTGCCAGCAGCTTCCGCGGGACTGAAGCTTTCTTT
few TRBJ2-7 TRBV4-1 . CASSHTPYEQYF TGCGCCAGCAGCCATACTCCCTACGAGCAGTACTTC
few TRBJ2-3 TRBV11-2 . CASSFPPDARWDTQYF TGTGCCAGCAGCTTTCCCCCGGACGCCCGATGGGATACGCAGTATTTT
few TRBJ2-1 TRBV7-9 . CASSPAGSWGQFF TGTGCCAGCAGCCCCGCCGGGTCCTGGGGGCAGTTCTTC
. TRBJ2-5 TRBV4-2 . CASSPRLAVTGGETQYF TGTGCCAGCAGCCCAAGACTAGCGGTCACAGGGGGGGAGACCCAGTACTTC
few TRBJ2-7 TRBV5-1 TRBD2 CASRLAGDSSYEQYF TGCGCCAGCAGGTTAGCGGGAGACAGCTCCTACGAGCAGTACTTC
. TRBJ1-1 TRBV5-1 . CASRSERDEAFF TGCGCCAGCAGGTCCGAAAGGGATGAAGCTTTCTTT
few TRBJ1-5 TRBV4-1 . CASSQDWRRVGSNQPQHF TGCGCCAGCAGCCAAGATTGGAGGAGGGTAGGGAGCAATCAGCCCCAGCATTTT
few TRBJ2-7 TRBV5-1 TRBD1 CASSGTGIDEQYF TGCGCCAGCAGCGGGACAGGGATCGACGAGCAGTACTTC
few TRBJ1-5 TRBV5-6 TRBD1 CASSRGQGYQPQHF TGTGCCAGCAGCAGAGGACAGGGTTATCAGCCCCAGCATTTT
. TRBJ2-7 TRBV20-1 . CSARWWDEQYF TGCAGTGCTAGGTGGTGGGACGAGCAGTACTTC
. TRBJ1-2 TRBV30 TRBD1 CAFISGTGFGYTF TGTGCCTTCATCTCCGGGACAGGGTTTGGCTACACCTTC
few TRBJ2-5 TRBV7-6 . CASSLRASPGPEMETQYF TGTGCCAGCAGCTTACGGGCTTCCCCGGGCCCCGAAATGGAGACCCAGTACTTC
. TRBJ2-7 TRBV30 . CTLGRDGSYEQYF TGCACCCTAGGGCGGGACGGTTCCTACGAGCAGTACTTC
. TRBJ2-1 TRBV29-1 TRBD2 CSVGLLAGGGDEQFF TGCAGCGTTGGTTTACTAGCGGGAGGAGGGGATGAGCAGTTCTTC
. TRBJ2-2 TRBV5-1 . CASSLGRTVTPGGGELFF TGCGCCAGCAGCTTGGGGAGGACGGTGACCCCCGGTGGCGGGGAGCTGTTTTTT
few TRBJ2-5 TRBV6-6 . CASSYSGGVETQYF TGTGCCAGCAGTTACTCGGGGGGAGTAGAGACCCAGTACTTC
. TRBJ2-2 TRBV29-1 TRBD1 CSGGQGSTGELFF TGCAGTGGGGGACAGGGATCGACCGGGGAGCTGTTTTTT
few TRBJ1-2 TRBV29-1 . CSVAGDGLNYGYTF TGCAGCGTTGCAGGGGACGGCCTTAACTATGGCTACACCTTC
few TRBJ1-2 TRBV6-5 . CASSPGAALLYGYTF TGTGCCAGCAGCCCTGGGGCCGCTCTACTCTATGGCTACACCTTC
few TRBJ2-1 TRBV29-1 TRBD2 CSVSSGNNEQFF TGCAGCGTCTCTAGCGGAAACAATGAGCAGTTCTTC